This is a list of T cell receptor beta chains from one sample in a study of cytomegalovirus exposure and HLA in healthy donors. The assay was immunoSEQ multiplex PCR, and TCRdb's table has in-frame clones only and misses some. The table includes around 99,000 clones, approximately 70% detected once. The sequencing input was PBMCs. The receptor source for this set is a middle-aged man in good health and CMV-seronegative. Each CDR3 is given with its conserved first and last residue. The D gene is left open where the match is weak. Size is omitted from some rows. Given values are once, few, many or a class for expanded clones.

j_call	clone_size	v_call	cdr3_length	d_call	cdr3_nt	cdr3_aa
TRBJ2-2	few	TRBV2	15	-	TGTGCCAGCAGTCTCCGACAGACGAACACCGGGGAGCTGTTTTTT	CASSLRQTNTGELFF
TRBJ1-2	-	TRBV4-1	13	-	TGCGCCAGCAGCCAAGCCGGGTTCTATGGCTACACCTTC	CASSQAGFYGYTF
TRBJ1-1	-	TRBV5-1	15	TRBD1	TGCGCCAGCAGCGACGGGACAGGGGGCGAAATTGAAGCTTTCTTT	CASSDGTGGEIEAFF
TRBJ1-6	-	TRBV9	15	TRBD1	TGTGCCAGCAGCCTAAACACAGGGGTAAATTCACCCCCCCACTTT	CASSLNTGVNSPPHF
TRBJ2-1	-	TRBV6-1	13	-	TGTGCCAGCAGGCTAGCGACTGGCAATGAGCAGTTCTTC	CASRLATGNEQFF
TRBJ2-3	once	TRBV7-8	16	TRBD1	TGTGCCAGCAGCTTTTTCGACAGGGGAAGCACAGATACGCAGTATTTT	CASSFFDRGSTDTQYF
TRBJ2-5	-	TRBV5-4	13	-	TGTGCCAGCAGTACTGTTTACCAAGAGACCCAGTACTTC	CASSTVYQETQYF
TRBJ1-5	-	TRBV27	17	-	TGTGCCAGCAGTTTGTATGCCCCAGGTGGGGCCCCTCAGCCCCAGCATTTT	CASSLYAPGGAPQPQHF
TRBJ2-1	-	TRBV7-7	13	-	TGTGCTAGCAGCTTATTGACAGACAATGAGCAGTTCTTC	CASSLLTDNEQFF
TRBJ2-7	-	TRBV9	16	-	TGTGCCAGCAGCGTCGGCGGACCCGGCGGGGTATACGAGCAGTACTTC	CASSVGGPGGVYEQYF
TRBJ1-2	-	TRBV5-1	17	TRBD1	TGCGCCAGCAGCTTGGAAAGCCTTCGGACAGGGTTTTATGGCTACACCTTC	CASSLESLRTGFYGYTF
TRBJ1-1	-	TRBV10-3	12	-	TGTGCCATCAGTGAGGACAGCACTGAAGCTTTCTTT	CAISEDSTEAFF
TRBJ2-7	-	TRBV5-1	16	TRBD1	TGCGTCAGCAGCTTAGGACAGGGGCAAAGGTCCTACGAGCAGTACTTC	CVSSLGQGQRSYEQYF
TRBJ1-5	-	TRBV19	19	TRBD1	TGTGCCAGTAGTGTCGGGACAGGGGAAGATATTTTTAGCAATCAGCCCCAGCATTTT	CASSVGTGEDIFSNQPQHF
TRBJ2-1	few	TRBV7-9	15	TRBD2	TGTGCCAGCAGCTTCGCCGGGGGGTCCTACAATGAGCAGTTCTTC	CASSFAGGSYNEQFF
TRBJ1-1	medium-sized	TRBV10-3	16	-	TGTGCCATCAGTGAGTTGGGTCCCCGAGGGAGCGCTGAAGCTTTCTTT	CAISELGPRGSAEAFF
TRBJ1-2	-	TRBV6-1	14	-	TGTGCCAGCAGCCGGCAGGGAACCCACTATGGCTACACCTTC	CASSRQGTHYGYTF
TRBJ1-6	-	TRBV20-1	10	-	TGCAGTGCCCGGGGGGGTGTCCTCCACTTT	CSARGGVLHF
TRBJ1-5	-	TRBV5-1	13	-	TGCGCCAGCAGCTTGTCAGTTGATCAGCCCCAGCATTTT	CASSLSVDQPQHF
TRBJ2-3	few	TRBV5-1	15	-	TGCGCCAGCGGTTCGGTGTCCTACAGCACAGATACGCAGTATTTT	CASGSVSYSTDTQYF
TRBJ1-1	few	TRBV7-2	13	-	TGTGCCAGCAGCTTAGGGTCGGCCCGGAGGAGCTTCTTT	CASSLGSARRSFF
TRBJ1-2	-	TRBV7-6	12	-	TGTGCCAGCAGCTTAGAGGGGCTGGGCTACACCTTC	CASSLEGLGYTF
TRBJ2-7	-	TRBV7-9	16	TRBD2	TGTGCCAGCAGCCGCATGACTAGCGGGAAACCCTACGAGCAGTACTTC	CASSRMTSGKPYEQYF
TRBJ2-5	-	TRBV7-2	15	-	TGTGCCAGCAGCTTAGTTGGGGGCCCTAGGGGGACCCAGTACTTC	CASSLVGGPRGTQYF
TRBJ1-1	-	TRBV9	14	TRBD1	TGTGCCAGCAGCGTCGACAGGGCGAACACTGAAGCTTTCTTT	CASSVDRANTEAFF
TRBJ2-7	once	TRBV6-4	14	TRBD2	TGTGCCAGCAGAGAGACTAGCGGGGGTTACGAGCAGTACTTC	CASRETSGGYEQYF
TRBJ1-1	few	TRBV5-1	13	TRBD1	TGCGCCACCACCTCATTAGGACAGGGCGAAGCTTTCTTT	CATTSLGQGEAFF
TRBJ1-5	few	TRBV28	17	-	TGTGCCAGCAGTGGGAGGTCAGGAACAATTGTCAATCAGCCCCAGCATTTT	CASSGRSGTIVNQPQHF
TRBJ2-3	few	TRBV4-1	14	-	TGCGCCAGCAGCCAAATACCGGGACACGGTACGCAGTATTTT	CASSQIPGHGTQYF
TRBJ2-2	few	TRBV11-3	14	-	TGTGCCAGCAGCTTGGGCAGCCCGACCGGGGAGCTGTTTTTT	CASSLGSPTGELFF
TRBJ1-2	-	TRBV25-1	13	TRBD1	TGTGCCAGCGGAGACAGGGCCCGGGGTGGCTACACCTTC	CASGDRARGGYTF
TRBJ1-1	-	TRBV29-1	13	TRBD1	TGCAGCGTCTCGGGACAGCCGAACACTGAAGCTTTCTTT	CSVSGQPNTEAFF
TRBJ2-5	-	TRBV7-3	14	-	TGTGCCAGCAGCTTAAGGGGGCGAGGAGAGACCCAGTACTTC	CASSLRGRGETQYF
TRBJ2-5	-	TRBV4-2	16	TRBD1	TGTGCCAGCAGCCAAGAGAGAGGGGGCCAATCGGAGACCCAGTACTTC	CASSQERGGQSETQYF
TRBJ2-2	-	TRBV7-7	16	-	TGTGCTAGCAGCCCCTCGACCCCAGGGGTCACCGGGGAGCTGTTTTTT	CASSPSTPGVTGELFF
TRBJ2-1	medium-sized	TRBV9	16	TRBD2	TGTGCCAGCAGCTCACGGACTAGCGGGGTTAAGAATGAGCAGTTCTTC	CASSSRTSGVKNEQFF
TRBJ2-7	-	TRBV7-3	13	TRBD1	TGTGCCAGAAAAGGGGACAGGGTTCTCGAGCAGTACTTC	CARKGDRVLEQYF
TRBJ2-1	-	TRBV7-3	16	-	TGTGCCAGCAGCCTCACCCTTGGGGGGGGCATGAATGAGCAGTTCTTC	CASSLTLGGGMNEQFF
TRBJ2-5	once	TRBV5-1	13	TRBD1	TGCGCCAGCAGCGCCGGACAGGGCGAGACCCAGTACTTC	CASSAGQGETQYF
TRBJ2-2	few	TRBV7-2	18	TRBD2	TGTGCCAGCAGCTTAAAACCTAGCGGGGGTGTGAACACCGGGGAGCTGTTTTTT	CASSLKPSGGVNTGELFF